This is a list of T cell receptor beta chains from one sample in a study of shared clonotypes between healthy human individuals. Measured with immunoSEQ multiplex PCR; TCRdb has only the in-frame clones, and not every one. The sample includes about 1.5 million clones, roughly 96% of them seen just once. Sequencing used naive CD4+ T cells sorted from blood. The source of these receptors is a man aged 25 to 40 in good health. The CDR3 runs from the conserved cysteine through the conserved F or W. The D gene is left open where the match is weak. Size values are once, few and many counts, or a class for expanded clones, and some rows have none.

abundance	d_gene	v_gene	j_gene	CDR3aa	CDR3nt
NA	NA	TRBV7-2	TRBJ2-5	CASSTTLQGFGETQYF	TGTGCCAGCAGCACAACCTTACAGGGATTTGGAGAGACCCAGTACTTC
NA	NA	TRBV5-1	TRBJ2-5	CASSLGGGPQETQYF	TGCGCCAGCAGCTTGGGTGGGGGGCCCCAAGAGACCCAGTACTTC
NA	NA	TRBV7-6	TRBJ2-1	CASSSAASRTNQFF	TGTGCCAGCAGCTCAGCAGCGTCGAGGACCAATCAGTTCTTC
NA	NA	TRBV29-1	TRBJ1-5	CSVVTGTNQPQHF	TGCAGCGTAGTTACAGGGACCAATCAGCCCCAGCATTTT
NA	NA	TRBV15	TRBJ2-7	CATDRTYEQYF	TGTGCCACCGACAGAACCTACGAGCAGTACTTC
once	TRBD1	TRBV28	TRBJ1-2	CASSFRTGEDTF	TGTGCCAGCAGTTTTCGGACAGGGGAGGACACCTTC
once	NA	TRBV28	TRBJ1-1	CASSFLGEAFF	TGTGCCAGCAGTTTCTTGGGCGAAGCTTTCTTT
NA	NA	TRBV20-1	TRBJ2-2	CSGGTTGELFF	TGCAGTGGTGGGACCACCGGGGAGCTGTTTTTT
NA	NA	TRBV2	TRBJ2-3	CASLGVATDTQYF	TGTGCCAGCCTGGGAGTTGCCACAGATACGCAGTATTTT
NA	TRBD1	TRBV28	TRBJ2-6	CASTPSDRATSGANVLTF	TGTGCCAGCACCCCTTCTGACAGGGCAACCTCTGGGGCCAACGTCCTGACTTTC
NA	TRBD1	TRBV28	TRBJ1-5	CASSIQGVGNQPQHF	TGTGCCAGCAGCATTCAGGGGGTTGGCAATCAGCCCCAGCATTTT
NA	TRBD2	TRBV10-2	TRBJ2-1	CASRGLAGGPYNEQFF	TGCGCCAGCAGAGGACTAGCGGGAGGGCCCTACAATGAGCAGTTCTTC
NA	NA	TRBV27	TRBJ2-1	CASSYVPLRSSYNEQFF	TGTGCCAGCAGTTATGTACCGTTACGATCGAGCTACAATGAGCAGTTCTTC
few	NA	TRBV4-3	TRBJ1-2	CASSQMDVNYGYTF	TGCGCCAGCAGCCAAATGGACGTTAACTATGGCTACACCTTC
NA	NA	TRBV2	TRBJ2-2	CASSEVFWTGELFF	TGTGCCAGCAGTGAAGTATTTTGGACCGGGGAGCTGTTTTTT
once	TRBD1	TRBV6-5	TRBJ2-7	CASRRGQGAYEQYF	TGTGCCAGCCGGCGAGGACAGGGGGCCTACGAGCAGTACTTC
NA	NA	TRBV19	TRBJ2-7	CASGETAYEQYF	TGTGCCAGCGGGGAAACAGCCTACGAGCAGTACTTC
NA	NA	TRBV28	TRBJ2-1	CASSLPGPKRDEQFF	TGTGCCAGCAGCTTACCGGGACCAAAAAGGGATGAGCAGTTCTTC
NA	NA	TRBV9	TRBJ2-2	CASSVALDTYTGELFF	TGTGCCAGCAGCGTAGCCCTGGACACCTACACCGGGGAGCTGTTTTTT
NA	NA	TRBV10-3	TRBJ2-7	CAITRGSSYEQYF	TGTGCCATAACCAGGGGCTCCTCCTACGAGCAGTACTTC
NA	TRBD2	TRBV9	TRBJ2-3	CASSPTVGTSGRAGTDTQYF	TGTGCCAGCAGCCCAACAGTAGGGACTAGCGGGAGAGCTGGCACAGATACGCAGTATTTT
NA	NA	TRBV7-9	TRBJ2-1	CASSLSGDLSYNEQFF	TGTGCCAGCAGCTTATCAGGGGACCTCTCCTACAATGAGCAGTTCTTC
NA	TRBD1	TRBV6-1	TRBJ1-5	CASSEPGQGVSTQHF	TGTGCCAGCAGTGAACCGGGACAGGGGGTGTCGACCCAGCATTTT
NA	NA	TRBV28	TRBJ2-7	CASSLRSEQYF	TGTGCCAGCAGTTTACGCTCCGAGCAGTACTTC
NA	TRBD2	TRBV5-1	TRBJ2-1	CASSLGTRSSYNEQFF	TGCGCCAGCAGCTTGGGGACTAGGAGCTCCTACAATGAGCAGTTCTTC
NA	NA	TRBV5-1	TRBJ2-5	CASSLGPGQETQYF	TGCGCCAGCAGCTTGGGTCCAGGCCAAGAGACCCAGTACTTC
NA	NA	TRBV4-2	TRBJ2-7	CASSQAPGNTYEQYF	TGTGCCAGCAGCCAAGCCCCGGGGAATACCTACGAGCAGTACTTC
once	NA	TRBV14	TRBJ2-7	CASSQRFGRAYEQYF	TGTGCCAGCAGCCAAAGGTTCGGAAGGGCCTACGAGCAGTACTTC
NA	TRBD2	TRBV5-1	TRBJ2-7	CASSTAGAVASGVHEQYF	TGCGCCAGCAGCACCGCGGGGGCGGTGGCTAGCGGGGTCCACGAGCAGTACTTC
NA	NA	TRBV10-3	TRBJ2-1	CAISPLRESSYNEQFF	TGTGCCATCTCGCCTTTAAGGGAAAGCTCCTACAATGAGCAGTTCTTC
NA	NA	TRBV11-2	TRBJ2-1	CASSRPIMHNEQFF	TGTGCCAGCAGCCGCCCCATCATGCACAATGAGCAGTTCTTC
NA	NA	TRBV21-1	TRBJ2-3	CASSPPGTSTDTQYF	TGTGCCAGCAGCCCCCCAGGGACTAGCACAGATACGCAGTATTTT
NA	NA	TRBV29-1	TRBJ1-3	CSVEGPGTGNTIYF	TGCAGCGTTGAAGGACCAGGGACAGGAAACACCATATATTTT
NA	TRBD2	TRBV10-3	TRBJ2-3	CAIQGLAGTDTQYF	TGTGCCATACAGGGACTAGCGGGCACAGATACGCAGTATTTT
NA	NA	TRBV6-4	TRBJ1-2	CASSMTGSYGYTF	TGTGCCAGCAGTATGACAGGAAGCTATGGCTACACCTTC
NA	NA	TRBV18	TRBJ1-2	CASSPRGDNYGYTF	TGTGCCAGCTCACCACGTGGGGATAACTATGGCTACACCTTC
NA	NA	TRBV6-1	TRBJ2-3	CASSDKDTQYF	TGTGCCAGCAGTGATAAGGATACGCAGTATTTT
NA	TRBD1	TRBV7-3	TRBJ2-6	CASSPTGGAGANVLTF	TGTGCCAGCAGCCCGACAGGGGGTGCTGGGGCCAACGTCCTGACTTTC
NA	NA	TRBV2	TRBJ2-5	CASSLDPRIETQYF	TGTGCCAGCAGCCTAGACCCGAGGATTGAGACCCAGTACTTC
NA	TRBD2	TRBV30	TRBJ2-1	CAWNFQREGRSYNEQFF	TGTGCCTGGAATTTCCAGCGGGAGGGCCGGTCCTACAATGAGCAGTTCTTC